The sequence of this T cell receptor beta chain was determined in a study of naive and memory T cell subsets. Per the germline V gene, CDR1 is SGHTA and CDR2 is FQGNSA. With 11 bases clipped from V and 6 bases from J, the junction kept 8 bases outside the gene matches. The CDR3 runs to 13 residues. An equimolar mix of two oligonucleotides served as the beta constant-region primer for TRBC1 and TRBC2. TCRdb fed the UMI-ligation and nested PCR reads into MiXCR, producing one record per CDR3 protein. Of approximately 140,000 distinct CDR3 sequences detected, approximately 17% appear once; the ten largest clones hold roughly 0.13%.

Sequenced: naive CD4+ T cells from blood. The gene calls are TRBV7-2 and TRBJ2-2, with 8 bases lining up with TRBD1. The receptor comes from a human donor in good health. CDR3 sequence: CAVTGVGAGELFF. The CDR3 DNA reads TGTGCCGTGACAGGGGTCGGGGCCGGGGAGCTGTTTTTT.